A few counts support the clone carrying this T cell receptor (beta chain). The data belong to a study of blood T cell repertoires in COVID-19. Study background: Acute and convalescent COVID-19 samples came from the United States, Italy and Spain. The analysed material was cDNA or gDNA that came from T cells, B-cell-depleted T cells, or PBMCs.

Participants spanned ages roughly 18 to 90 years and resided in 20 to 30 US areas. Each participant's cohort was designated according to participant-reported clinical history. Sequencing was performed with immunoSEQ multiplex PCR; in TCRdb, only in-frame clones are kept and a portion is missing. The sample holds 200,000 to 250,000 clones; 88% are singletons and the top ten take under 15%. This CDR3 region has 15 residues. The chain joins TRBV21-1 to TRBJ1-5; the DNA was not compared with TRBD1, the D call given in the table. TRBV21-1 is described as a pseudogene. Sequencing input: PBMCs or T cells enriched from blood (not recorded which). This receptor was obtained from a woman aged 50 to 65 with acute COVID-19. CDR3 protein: CASSKGDRVNQPQHF. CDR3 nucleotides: TGTGCCAGCAGCAAAGGGGACAGGGTCAATCAGCCCCAGCATTTT.